The TCR beta chain under discussion was sequenced for a study of Ad26.COV2.S vaccination and SARS-CoV-2 variants. In the study overall: Participant was drawn from the COV1001 Ad26.COV2.S trial arm. Intramuscular Ad26.COV2.S doses were given once or twice, 56 days apart.

Comments on this clone: Antigen: not known.

Noted treatment: 15 to 20 received Ad26.COV2.S at low or high dose, single or two shots; about 5 received placebo; per-sample allocation not given. The samples date from day 63 after the first vaccine or placebo injection. Produced via immunoSEQ multiplex PCR; TCRdb's table is partial and in-frame only. The table lists some 340,000 clones, 85% of them singletons. The germline CDR1 and CDR2 sequences are SGHNT and YYREEE (reference sequence). This CDR3 region has 13 residues. With 0 bases removed from V and 4 bases from J, the gap between germline ends came to 4 bases. Broader study findings: People given the vaccine had a wider spike-specific TCR breadth than placebo recipients did.

This chain uses TRBV5-4 with TRBJ2-2, with unresolved D. The source of this sequence is a person aged 18-65 years who received the Ad26.COV2.S COVID-19 vaccine or a placebo. Sequencing was performed on peripheral blood, taken in a trial of Ad26.COV2.S vaccine versus placebo. CDR3 protein: CASSLAGTGELFF. Written as DNA, the CDR3 is TGTGCCAGCAGCTTGGCCGGCACCGGGGAGCTGTTTTTT. The variable domain in full, with the rest retrieved from reference TRBV5-4 and TRBJ2-2, is ETGVTQSPTHLIKTRGQQVTLRCSSQSGHNTVSWYQQALGQGPQFIFQYYREEENGRGNFPPRFSGLQFPNYSSELNVNALELDDSALYLCASSLAGTGELFFGEGSRLTVL.